This TCR beta chain appears in the sequencing data of a study of blood T cell repertoires in COVID-19. Study overall: The United States, Italy and Spain were the sources of the acute and convalescent COVID-19 samples. The analysed material was cDNA or gDNA that came from T cells, B-cell-depleted T cells, or PBMCs.

Germline trimming cut 4 bases from V and 2 bases from J; bases unmatched to any gene: 4. CDR1 SGHVS and CDR2 FNYEAQ come from the germline V gene. CDR3 length: 16 amino acids. Per the study methods: Estimation of nucleated cell counts relied on the amplification of reference gene primers. Sequenced by immunoSEQ multiplex PCR; TCRdb stores in-frame clones only, minus some. V, J and clone size reflect that table, while D and trimming were determined from the DNA. The data contain roughly 72,000 clones, about four fifths of them singletons. V gene TRBV7-6 combines with J gene TRBJ2-3; TRBD2 matches at 12 bases. Sequenced sample: peripheral blood. The sequence came from a man between 65 and 85 years old who had recovered from COVID-19. CDR3 nucleotide sequence: TGTGCCAGCAGCTCCCCTAGCGGGGGGGACACAGATACGCAGTATTTT. Protein: CASSSPSGGDTDTQYF.